This T cell receptor beta chain was profiled in a study of cytomegalovirus exposure and HLA in healthy donors. The overall study: The same platform as the 666 first-cohort repertoires was used for the 110 or so validation repertoires, a later analysis reported. Findings and caveats of the study: In vitro testing confirmed a few CMV-associated chains as specific for CMV antigens. The study listed 150 to 200 cytomegalovirus-associated TCR beta chains. Most TCR sequences were uncommon, yet certain public TCRs appeared in many donors.

The V and J ends lost 4 bases and 5 bases, in that order; junction bases with no gene match: 11. In germline, CDR1 is SGHDT, CDR2 YYEEEE. This CDR3 is 16 amino acids long. Profiled with immunoSEQ multiplex PCR; TCRdb holds only in-frame clones, not every one. Of about 130,000 clones listed, 85% to 90% were seen once; the top ten hold around 5.9%. Note on this clone: Its matching antigen is unknown.

Sequencing was performed on PBMCs. The V call is TRBV5-6, the J call TRBJ2-1, with 8 positions matching TRBD1. This sequence originates from a woman under 40 in good health and CMV-seropositive. In DNA form, the CDR3 reads TGTGCCAGCAGCAGACAGGGGACCTTCCTACACAATGAGCAGTTCTTC. Encoded protein: CASSRQGTFLHNEQFF.